This T cell receptor beta chain was retrieved from a study of blood T cell repertoires in COVID-19. Study information: Samples of COVID-19 (acute and convalescent) were obtained from the United States, Italy and Spain.

Enrollees, about 18 to 90 years old, lived in 24 US areas. Authors' data handling: Reference gene primer amplification in the assay estimated nucleated cell counts. TCRdb's copy holds only in-frame clones and misses some; the assay was immunoSEQ multiplex PCR. For V, J and clone size, that table is used; D and trimming come from the DNA. Altogether under 300,000 clones are present, 89% being singletons, with the ten largest covering 1.7%. The specimen sequenced was PBMCs or T cells enriched from blood (not recorded which). The sequence derives from a woman between 40 and 55 years old who had recovered from COVID-19.

CDR3 bases: TGTGCCAGCAGCACCGGACAAGTAAATGAAGCTTTCTTT. Translated: CASSTGQVNEAFF. The chain has TRBV7-2 and TRBJ1-1, with D perhaps TRBD1 (5 bases). Germline loops: CDR1 SGHTA, CDR2 FQGNSA. The CDR3 is 13 amino acids. Trimming pared 5 bases from V and 7 bases from J, leaving 14 bases between.